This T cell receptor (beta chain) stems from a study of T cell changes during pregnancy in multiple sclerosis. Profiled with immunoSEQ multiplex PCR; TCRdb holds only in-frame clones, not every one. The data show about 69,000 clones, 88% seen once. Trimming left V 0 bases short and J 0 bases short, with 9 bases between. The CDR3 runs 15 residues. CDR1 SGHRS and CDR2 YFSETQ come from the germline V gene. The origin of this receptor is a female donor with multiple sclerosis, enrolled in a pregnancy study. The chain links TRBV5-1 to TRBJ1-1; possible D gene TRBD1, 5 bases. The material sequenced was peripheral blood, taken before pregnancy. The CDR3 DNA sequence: TGCGCCAGCAGCTTGGGAGCAGGGTTGAACACTGAAGCTTTCTTT. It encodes CASSLGAGLNTEAFF.